The T cell receptor (beta chain) under discussion was sequenced for a study of blood T cell repertoires in COVID-19. Methods used by the authors: For nucleated cells, counts were estimated from reference gene primer amplification. TCRdb keeps only in-frame clones here, not all; method: immunoSEQ multiplex PCR. V, J and clone size are those of that table, while D and trimming were read from the DNA. The sample contains 90,000 to 120,000 clones, about 90% of which appear only once. What was sequenced was peripheral blood. The receptor was derived from a woman aged 25-40 years with acute or convalescent COVID-19.

This CDR3 reads CASSLVDRGGTGELFF. The CDR3 nucleotides are TGTGCCAGCAGCTTGGTGGACAGGGGGGGCACCGGGGAGCTGTTTTTT. V is TRBV5-6 and J is TRBJ2-2, with TRBD1 identical over 10 bases. The CDR3 totals 16 residues. In germline, CDR1 is SGHDT, CDR2 YYEEEE. Unmatched junction bases numbered 3, after V lost 0 bases and J lost 4 bases.